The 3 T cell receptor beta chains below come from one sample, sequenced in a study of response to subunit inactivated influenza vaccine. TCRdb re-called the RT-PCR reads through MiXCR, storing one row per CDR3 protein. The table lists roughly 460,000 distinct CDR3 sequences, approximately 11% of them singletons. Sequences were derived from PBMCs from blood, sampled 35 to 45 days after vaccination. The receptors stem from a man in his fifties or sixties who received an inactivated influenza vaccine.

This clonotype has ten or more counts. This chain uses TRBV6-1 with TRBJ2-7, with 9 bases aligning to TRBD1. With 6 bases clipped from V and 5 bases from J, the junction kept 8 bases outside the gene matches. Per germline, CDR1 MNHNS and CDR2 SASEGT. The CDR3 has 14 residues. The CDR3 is CASSSGRTGDEQYF. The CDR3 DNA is TGTGCCAGCAGCTCCGGCCGGACAGGGGACGAGCAGTACTTC.

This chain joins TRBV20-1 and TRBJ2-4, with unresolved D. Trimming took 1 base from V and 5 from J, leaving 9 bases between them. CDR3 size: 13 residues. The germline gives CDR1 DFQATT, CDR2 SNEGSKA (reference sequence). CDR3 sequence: CSARVPRQNIQYF. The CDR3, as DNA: TGCAGTGCTAGAGTGCCCCGACAAAACATTCAGTACTTC.

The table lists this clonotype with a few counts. The CDR3 protein is CASSRGHNTYEQYF. As DNA, the CDR3 is TGTGCCAGCAGCCGAGGTCACAATACCTACGAGCAGTACTTC. This chain links TRBV3-1 with TRBJ2-7; D is undetermined. The germline V and J ends were trimmed by 4 bases and 2 bases, with 12 bases remaining between them. Germline V CDR1 and CDR2: LGHDT, YNNKEL (reference sequence). The CDR3 loop spans 14 amino acids.